The T cell receptor (beta chain) under discussion was sequenced for a study of a mutant IDH1 vaccine in newly diagnosed glioma. In the study overall: Treatment recipients were approximately 62% male and around 40% female, and their mean age was roughly 44 years. General study points: Pseudoprogression appears to have had no connection to changes in top peripheral T cell clonotypes.

Time point: baseline, week 1 (first vaccination visit). Noted treatment: pre-vaccination baseline after standard-of-care therapy. Repertoires were generated with immunoSEQ multiplex PCR, while TCRdb's copy carries only in-frame clones and drops some. The sample consists of about 38,000 clones, roughly 92% of them appearing once. On this clone itself: Its target is unknown.

The V end was cut by 6 bases, the J end by 1 base, with 25 bases between. This CDR3 region has 18 residues. The germline CDR1 and CDR2 sequences are SGHKS and YYEKEE (reference sequence). The clonotype comes from a man aged 18 to 30 with glioma. The sequencing used PBMCs, collected from a glioma patient treated with radiotherapy, temozolomide or both. The gene calls are TRBV5-5 and TRBJ1-1, with D perhaps TRBD1 (5 bases). CDR3 sequence: CASTRNAGTDKANTEAFF. In DNA, the CDR3 is TGTGCCAGCACCCGTAACGCGGGTACGGACAAGGCGAACACTGAAGCTTTCTTT.